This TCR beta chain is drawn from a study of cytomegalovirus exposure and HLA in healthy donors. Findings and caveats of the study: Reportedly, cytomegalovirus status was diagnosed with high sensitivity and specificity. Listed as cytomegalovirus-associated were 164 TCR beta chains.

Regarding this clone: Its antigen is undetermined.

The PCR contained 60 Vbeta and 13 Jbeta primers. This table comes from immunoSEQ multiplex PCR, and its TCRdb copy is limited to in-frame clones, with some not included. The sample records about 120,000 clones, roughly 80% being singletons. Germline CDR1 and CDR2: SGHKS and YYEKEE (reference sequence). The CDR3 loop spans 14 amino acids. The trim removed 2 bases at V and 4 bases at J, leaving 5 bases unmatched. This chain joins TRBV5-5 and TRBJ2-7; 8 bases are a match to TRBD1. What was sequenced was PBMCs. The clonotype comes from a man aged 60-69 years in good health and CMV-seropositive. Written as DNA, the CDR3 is TGTGCCAGCAGCTTAGGGGACAGGCCATACGAGCAGTACTTC. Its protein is CASSLGDRPYEQYF.